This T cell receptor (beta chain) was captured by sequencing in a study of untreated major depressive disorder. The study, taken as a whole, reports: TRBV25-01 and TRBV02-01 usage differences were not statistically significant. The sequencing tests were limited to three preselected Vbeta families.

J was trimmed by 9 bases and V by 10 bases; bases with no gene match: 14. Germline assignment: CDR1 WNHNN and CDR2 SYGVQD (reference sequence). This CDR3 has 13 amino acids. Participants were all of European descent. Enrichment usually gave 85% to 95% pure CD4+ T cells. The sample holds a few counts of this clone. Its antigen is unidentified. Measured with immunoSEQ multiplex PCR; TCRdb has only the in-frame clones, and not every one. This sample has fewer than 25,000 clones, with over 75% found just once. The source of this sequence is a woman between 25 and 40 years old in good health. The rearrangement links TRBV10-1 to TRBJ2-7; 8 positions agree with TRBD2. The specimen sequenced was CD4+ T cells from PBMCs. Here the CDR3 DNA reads TGCGCCACCCCGCGGGGGGCAGGGGTATGGCAGTACTTC. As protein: CATPRGAGVWQYF.